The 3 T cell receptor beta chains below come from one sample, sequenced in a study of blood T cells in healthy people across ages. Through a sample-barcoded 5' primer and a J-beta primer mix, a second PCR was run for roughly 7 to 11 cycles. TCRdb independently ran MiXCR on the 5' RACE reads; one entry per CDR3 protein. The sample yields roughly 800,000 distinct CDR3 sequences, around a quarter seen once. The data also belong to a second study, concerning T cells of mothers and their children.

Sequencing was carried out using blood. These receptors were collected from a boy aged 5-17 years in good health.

The CDR3 sequence: CASSLSILAGKSYNEQFF. CDR3 nucleotide sequence: TGTGCCAGCAGCTTAAGTATACTGGCGGGGAAGTCCTACAATGAGCAGTTCTTC. J is TRBJ2-1 and V is TRBV7-9; maybe TRBD2 (6 bases). The germline gives CDR1 SEHNR, CDR2 FQNEAQ (reference sequence). Trimming removed 2 bases from V and 1 base from J, with 18 bases in between. There are 18 residues in the CDR3.

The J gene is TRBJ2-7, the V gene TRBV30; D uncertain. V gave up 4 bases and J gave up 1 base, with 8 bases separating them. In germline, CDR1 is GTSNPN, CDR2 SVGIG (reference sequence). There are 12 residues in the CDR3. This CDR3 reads CAWNKESYEQYF. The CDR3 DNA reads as TGTGCCTGGAACAAGGAGTCCTACGAGCAGTACTTC.

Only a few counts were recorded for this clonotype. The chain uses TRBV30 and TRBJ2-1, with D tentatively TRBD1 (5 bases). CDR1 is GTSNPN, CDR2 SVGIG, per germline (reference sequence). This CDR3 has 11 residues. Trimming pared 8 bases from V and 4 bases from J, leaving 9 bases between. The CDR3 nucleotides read TGTGCCGGGGCAGTTTACAATGAGCAGTTCTTC. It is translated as CAGAVYNEQFF.